This T cell receptor beta chain was sequenced for a study of shared clonotypes between healthy human individuals. Study in general: Each donor had three CD4 naive, three CD4 memory, two CD8 naive and one CD8 memory plate. Findings and caveats of the study: Richness estimates generally favored naive over memory subsets.

After removal of 5 bases from V and 0 bases from J, the junction contained 13 bases not matched to a gene. The CDR3 loop spans 18 amino acids. Germline V gene lookup returns CDR1 KGHSH and CDR2 LQKENI. For this clone: Its antigen remains unknown.

Naive CD4+ cells were CD45RA-selected; the remaining cells were memory. In the original analysis: ImmunoSEQ sequences covered only the junction and lacked quality scores; filtering therefore differed. Assay used: immunoSEQ multiplex PCR; TCRdb lists only in-frame clones, some missing. D and trimming come from the DNA, and the V and J calls and clone size come from that table. The table records under 300,000 clones, 60% to 80% of them present only once. The receptor comes from a man aged 25-45 years in good health. Source material: memory CD4+ T cells sorted from blood. Stated subset: CD45RA-negative fraction. This chain connects TRBV18 to TRBJ1-5; TRBD1 matches 7 bases. CDR3 coding DNA: TGTGCCAGCTCAACCCTAAGGGGGACAGAAGATAGCAATCAGCCCCAGCATTTT. Encoded protein: CASSTLRGTEDSNQPQHF.